This section outlines one TCR beta chain sequence together with its context. Its cognate antigen is unknown. Both about-4-week and about-12-week second-dose recipients were combined. The data were taken from a study of T cell responses to AZD1222 COVID-19 vaccine. Notes on the study in general: Baseline seropositivity occurred in only a handful of AZD1222 recipients. Spike-wide vaccine-associated CD4 TCRs dominated at 160-218 and 743-854. The study sampled repertoires only after the peak T cell response.

Here immunoSEQ multiplex PCR was the method, and the copy in TCRdb shows in-frame clones only, minus some. The table has about 110,000 clones, approximately 89% seen once. This CDR3 spans 12 amino acids. V shed 4 bases and J 7 bases; nucleotides not matched to a gene: 6. Germline V gene data show CDR1 as GTSNPN and CDR2 as SVGIG (reference sequence). The specimen was peripheral blood, collected 28 days after the second AZD1222 dose. This chain joins TRBV30 and TRBJ1-2; 7 nucleotides align to TRBD1. The receptor's source is an adult who received the AZD1222 COVID-19 vaccine. CDR3 region: CAWNPGTAGYTF. Written as DNA, the CDR3 is TGTGCCTGGAACCCCGGGACAGCTGGCTACACCTTC.